This TCR beta chain was sequenced in a study of regulatory T cells in long-lasting Graves disease. Study overall: Antithyroid drug intake by newly diagnosed Graves' patients had lasted under 3 months.

Indicated time point: newly diagnosed GD, antithyroid drugs for less than 3 months. Following extraction of RNA from PBMCs, that RNA was used to make the TCR library. This clonotype was recorded a few times. Libraries of TCR beta came from iRepertoire HTBI primers plus Arm-PCR of CDR3 regions. In TCRdb, the multiplex PCR reads were re-called with MiXCR into one record per CDR3 protein. The sample carries about 560,000 distinct CDR3 sequences, more than 15% recorded once. The CDR3 has 16 residues. The germline CDR1 and CDR2 sequences are SGHTA and FQGTGA. V lost 0 bases, J lost 7 bases, and 9 bases stayed unmatched. In addition, the sample was reused for a study of T cells in Graves' hyperthyroidism and ophthalmopathy.

The chain links TRBV7-3 to TRBJ2-1, with 7 bases fitting TRBD2. The input for sequencing was peripheral blood mononuclear cells (PBMCs), taken at new diagnosis, from a patient treated with antithyroid drugs. The receptor was derived from a man aged 18 to 35 with Graves disease. The CDR3 is CASSLTGGEGFNEQFF. The CDR3, as DNA: TGTGCCAGCAGCTTAACAGGCGGGGAGGGCTTTAATGAGCAGTTCTTC.